These 4 T cell receptor beta chains share one sample of origin, sequenced in a study of blood T cells in healthy people across ages (dated by TCRdb to between 2015 and 2016). The library was prepared using 5' RACE. The listed sequencing device is Illumina HiSeq 2500. A second about 7 to 12 cycle PCR used a sample-barcoded 5' primer and a J-beta primer mix. TCRdb reran the public reads through fastp at Q25 and MiXCR, keeping productive beta chains. Rows are unified per CDR3 protein, each entry keeping the most common DNA and genes. The sample contains around 500,000 distinct CDR3 sequences, around 48% of them found a single time. Clones ranked in the top ten supply about 26% of the sample. Sample: blood. Receptors originate from a man at least 80 years old in good health.

This chain joins TRBV5-1 and TRBJ2-3; 12 bases are a match to TRBD2. The CDR3 has 19 amino acids. The V gene's germline CDR1 is SGHRS and CDR2 YFSETQ. The V segment lost 4 bases and the J segment 0 bases; nucleotides outside the gene matches: 12. CDR3 loop: CASSTGRLAGAPSTDTQYF. In nucleotides, the CDR3 is TGCGCCAGCAGCACCGGGAGACTAGCGGGGGCGCCTAGCACAGATACGCAGTATTTT. Together with reference TRBV5-1 and TRBJ2-3, the CDR3 gives the full variable domain: KAGVTQTPRYLIKTRGQQVTLSCSPISGHRSVSWYQQTPGQGLQFLFEYFSETQRNKGNFPGRFSGRQFSNSRSEMNVSTLELGDSALYLCASSTGRLAGAPSTDTQYFGPGTRLTVL.

This clonotype was counted between two and nine times. This chain joins TRBV7-9 and TRBJ2-1, with no clear D. V lost 0 bases and J 14 bases, leaving 8 bases between the germline ends. Germline CDR1 reads SEHNR; CDR2 reads FQNEAQ (reference sequence). This CDR3 is 11 amino acids long. The CDR3 nucleotides are TGTGCCAGCAGCTTAGCGCTTCCAAAGTTCTTC. It yields the protein CASSLALPKFF.

The rearrangement links TRBV24-1 to TRBJ2-1; 7 bases are a match to TRBD2. Germline CDR1 is KGHDR and CDR2 is SFDVKD. The CDR3 is made up of 12 amino acids. J was trimmed by 5 bases and V by 10 bases; bases with no gene match: 4. CDR3 coding DNA: TGTGCCACACTAGCGCGAAACAATGAGCAGTTCTTC. Protein product: CATLARNNEQFF.

The chain recombines TRBV4-3 with TRBJ2-7; 8 bases agree with TRBD1. This CDR3 spans 15 amino acids. V was clipped by 1 base and J by 3 bases; unmatched bases: 5. Germline values: CDR1 LGHNA, CDR2 YSLEER. CDR3 region: CASSQGTGQYYEQYF. CDR3 in DNA: TGCGCCAGCAGCCAAGGGACAGGGCAATACTACGAGCAGTACTTC.